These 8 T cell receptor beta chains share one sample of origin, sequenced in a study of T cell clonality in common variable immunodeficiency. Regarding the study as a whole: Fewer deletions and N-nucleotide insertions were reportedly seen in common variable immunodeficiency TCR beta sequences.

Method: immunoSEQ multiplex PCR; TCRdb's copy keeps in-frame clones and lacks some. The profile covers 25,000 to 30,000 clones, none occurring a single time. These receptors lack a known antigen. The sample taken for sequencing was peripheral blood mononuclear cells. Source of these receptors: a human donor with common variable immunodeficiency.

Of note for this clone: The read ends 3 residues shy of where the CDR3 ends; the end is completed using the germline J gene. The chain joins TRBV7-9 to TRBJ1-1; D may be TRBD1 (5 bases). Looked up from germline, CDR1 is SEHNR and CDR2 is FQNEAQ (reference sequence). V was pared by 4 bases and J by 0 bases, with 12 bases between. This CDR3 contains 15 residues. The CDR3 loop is CASSSGRGLNTEAFF. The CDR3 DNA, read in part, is TGTGCCAGCAGCTCCGGGAGGGGCCTGAACACTGAA.

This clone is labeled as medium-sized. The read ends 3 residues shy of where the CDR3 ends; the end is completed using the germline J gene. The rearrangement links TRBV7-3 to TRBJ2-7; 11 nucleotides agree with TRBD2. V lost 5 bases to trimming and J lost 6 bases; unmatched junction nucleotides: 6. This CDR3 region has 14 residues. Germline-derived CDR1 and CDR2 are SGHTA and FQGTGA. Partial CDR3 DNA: TGTGCCAGCAGCATTAGCGGGGGGGCCGGCGAG. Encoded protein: CASSISGGAGE. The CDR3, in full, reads CASSISGGAGEQYF.

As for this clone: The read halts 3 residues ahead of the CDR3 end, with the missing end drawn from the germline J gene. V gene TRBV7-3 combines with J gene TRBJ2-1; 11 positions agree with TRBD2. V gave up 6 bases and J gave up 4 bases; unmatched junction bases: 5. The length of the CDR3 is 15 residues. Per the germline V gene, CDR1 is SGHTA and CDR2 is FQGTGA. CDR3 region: CASSSTSGGYNEQFF. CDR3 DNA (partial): TGTGCCAGCAGTTCAACTAGCGGGGGTTACAATGAG.

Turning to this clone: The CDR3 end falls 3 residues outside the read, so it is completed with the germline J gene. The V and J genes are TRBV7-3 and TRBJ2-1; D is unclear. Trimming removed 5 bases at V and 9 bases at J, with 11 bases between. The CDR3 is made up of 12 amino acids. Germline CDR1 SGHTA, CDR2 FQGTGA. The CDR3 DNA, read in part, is TGTGCCAGCAGCACGCCCCGAGGTGAG. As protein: CASSTPRGE. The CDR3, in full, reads CASSTPRGEQFF.

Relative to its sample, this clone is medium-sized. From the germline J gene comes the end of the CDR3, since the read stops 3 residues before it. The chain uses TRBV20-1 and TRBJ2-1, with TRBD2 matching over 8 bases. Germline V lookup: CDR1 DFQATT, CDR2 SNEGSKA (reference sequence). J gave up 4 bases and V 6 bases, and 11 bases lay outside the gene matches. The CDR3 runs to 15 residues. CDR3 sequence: CSAVPAGGRYNEQFF. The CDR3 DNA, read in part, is TGCAGTGCCGTCCCCGCGGGGGGCAGGTACAATGAG.

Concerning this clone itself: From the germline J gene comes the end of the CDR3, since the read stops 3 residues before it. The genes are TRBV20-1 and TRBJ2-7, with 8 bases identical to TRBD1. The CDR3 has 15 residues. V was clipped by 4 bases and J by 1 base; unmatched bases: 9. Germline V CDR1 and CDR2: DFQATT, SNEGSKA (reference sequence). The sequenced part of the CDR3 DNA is TGCAGTGCTACCGGATCAGGGGGCGCTTCCTACGAG. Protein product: CSATGSGGASYE. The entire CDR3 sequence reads CSATGSGGASYEQYF.

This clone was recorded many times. The part of the CDR3 DNA that was read is TGCGCCAGCAGCCACTCACAGGGCTCCTACGAG. It encodes CASSHSQGSYE. The full CDR3 sequence reads CASSHSQGSYEQYF. The chain carries TRBV5-1 and TRBJ2-7, with D perhaps TRBD1 (6 bases). The read halts 3 residues ahead of the CDR3 end, with the missing end drawn from the germline J gene. Germline CDR1 reads SGHRS; CDR2 reads YFSETQ. CDR3 length: 14 residues. The V end lost 4 bases, the J end lost 0 bases, and 11 bases lay between the germline ends.

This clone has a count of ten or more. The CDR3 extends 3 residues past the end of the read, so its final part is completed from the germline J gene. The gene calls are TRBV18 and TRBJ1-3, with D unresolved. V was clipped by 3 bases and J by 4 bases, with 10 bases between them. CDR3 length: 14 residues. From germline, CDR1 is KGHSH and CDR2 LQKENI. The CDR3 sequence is CASSPLSQGNTIYF. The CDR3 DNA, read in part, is TGTGCCAGCTCACCCCTATCACAGGGAAACACC.